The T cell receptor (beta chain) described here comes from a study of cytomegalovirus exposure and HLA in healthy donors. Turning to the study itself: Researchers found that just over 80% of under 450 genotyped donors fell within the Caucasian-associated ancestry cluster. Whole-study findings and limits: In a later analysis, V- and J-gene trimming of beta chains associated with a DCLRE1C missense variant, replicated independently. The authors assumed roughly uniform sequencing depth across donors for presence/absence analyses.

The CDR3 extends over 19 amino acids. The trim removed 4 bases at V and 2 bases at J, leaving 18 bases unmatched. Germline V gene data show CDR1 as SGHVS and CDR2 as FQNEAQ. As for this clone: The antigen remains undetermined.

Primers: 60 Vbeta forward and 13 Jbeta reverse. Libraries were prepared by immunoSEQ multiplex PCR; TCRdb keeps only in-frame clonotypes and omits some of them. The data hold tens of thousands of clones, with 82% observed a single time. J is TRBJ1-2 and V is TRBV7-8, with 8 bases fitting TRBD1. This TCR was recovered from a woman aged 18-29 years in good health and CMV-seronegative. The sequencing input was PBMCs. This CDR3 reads CASSSPTRQGTTSNYGYTF. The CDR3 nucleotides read TGTGCCAGCAGCTCGCCGACCCGACAGGGGACAACGTCCAACTATGGCTACACCTTC.